The 23 T cell receptor beta chains below were found in one sample sequenced in a study of blood T cell repertoires in COVID-19. TCRdb keeps only in-frame clones here, not all; method: immunoSEQ multiplex PCR. The profile shows under 95,000 clones, 88% of them singletons. The sample was peripheral blood. The receptors were gathered from a human donor in a cohort sampled during active COVID-19.

V gene TRBV2 combines with J gene TRBJ1-6; D remains ambiguous. This CDR3 is 12 amino acids long. CDR1 and CDR2 from the germline V gene are SNHLY and FYNNEI. V lost 7 bases, J lost 8 bases, and 9 bases lay in between. The CDR3 is CASNSVYSPLHF. In nucleotides, the CDR3 is TGTGCCAGCAATTCGGTCTATTCACCCCTCCACTTT.

The chain uses TRBV7-9 and TRBJ1-6, with D possibly TRBD1 on 6 matching bases. Germline CDR1 reads SEHNR; CDR2 reads FQNEAQ (reference sequence). Between the trimmed V and J ends, which lost 6 bases and 14 bases, there was a span of 14 bases. CDR3 size: 12 residues. The CDR3 nucleotides are TGTGCCAGCAGTCAAGACAGGAAAACCCTCCACTTT. Translating gives CASSQDRKTLHF.

V gene TRBV7-9 combines with J gene TRBJ2-5; 7 bases fit TRBD2. V shed 5 bases, J shed 5 bases, and the junction held 8 bases outside the gene matches. The CDR3 covers 14 residues. CDR1 SEHNR and CDR2 FQNEAQ come from the germline V gene (reference sequence). CDR3 loop: CASSPSGESETQYF. CDR3 DNA sequence: TGTGCCAGCAGCCCCAGCGGGGAGTCGGAGACCCAGTACTTC.

In its sample, this clone was seen a few times. The gene calls are TRBV5-6 and TRBJ1-1; TRBD1 agrees at 12 bases. The ends lost 4 bases at V and 1 base at J; junction bases unmatched: 5. CDR3 size: 16 residues. CDR1 and CDR2 from the germline V gene are SGHDT and YYEEEE. CDR3 coding DNA: TGTGCCAGCAGCAGCGGGACAGGGGGCGGGAACACTGAAGCTTTCTTT. Its translation is CASSSGTGGGNTEAFF. Combining the CDR3 with reference TRBV5-6 and TRBJ1-1 gives the whole variable domain DAGVTQSPTHLIKTRGQQVTLRCSPKSGHDTVSWYQQALGQGPQFIFQYYEEEERQRGNFPDRFSGHQFPNYSSELNVNALLLGDSALYLCASSSGTGGGNTEAFFGQGTRLTVV.

The chain recombines TRBV7-2 with TRBJ2-3, with D possibly TRBD2 on 7 matching bases. The CDR3 is 16 residues long. V was pared by 4 bases and J by 2 bases, with 16 bases between. Looked up from germline, CDR1 is SGHTA and CDR2 is FQGNSA. CDR3 sequence (DNA): TGTGCCAGCAGCTCCCCTCGGGGGGCGGTCACAGATACGCAGTATTTT. This translates into CASSSPRGAVTDTQYF.

The chain combines TRBV27 with TRBJ2-2; 14 nucleotides line up with TRBD2. CDR1 is MNHEY, CDR2 SMNVEV, per germline (reference sequence). There are 17 residues in the CDR3. V shed 3 bases, J shed 7 bases, and the junction held 7 bases outside the gene matches. CDR3 region: CASSFPGLAGGIGELFF. CDR3 nucleotide sequence: TGTGCCAGCAGTTTCCCTGGACTAGCGGGAGGTATCGGGGAGCTGTTTTTT.

This chain connects TRBV6-2 or TRBV6-3 to TRBJ1-3; D is unclear. This CDR3 comprises 15 residues. Looked up from germline, CDR1 is MNHEY and CDR2 is SVGEGT. V was trimmed by 6 bases and J by 4 bases, leaving 16 bases between them. The chain's CDR3 is CASSRTEAEGNTIYF. The CDR3 DNA is TGTGCCAGCAGCCGGACGGAGGCCGAAGGAAACACCATATATTTT.

V is TRBV6-6 and J is TRBJ1-2; D might be TRBD1 (6 bases). The CDR3 consists of 10 residues. The V gene's germline CDR1 is MNHNY and CDR2 SVGAGI (reference sequence). The CDR3, as DNA: TGTGTAGGGGGGGACTATGGCTACACCTTC. Its protein is CVGGDYGYTF.

This chain connects TRBV10-3 to TRBJ2-1; TRBD1 matches at 7 bases. J was trimmed by 0 bases and V by 9 bases; bases with no gene match: 8. CDR1 ENHRY and CDR2 SYGVKD come from the germline V gene. The CDR3 is made up of 15 amino acids. This chain's CDR3 is CAIRDSRSSYNEQFF. In DNA form, the CDR3 reads TGTGCCATACGGGACAGCAGAAGCTCCTACAATGAGCAGTTCTTC.

V gene TRBV9 combines with J gene TRBJ2-6, with 12 bases matching TRBD1. The V gene's germline CDR1 is SGDLS and CDR2 YYNGEE. The junction had 5 bases not matched to a gene; V was cut back by 4 bases and J by 3 bases. The CDR3 totals 17 residues. For the CDR3, the DNA is TGTGCCAGCAGCTTAGGGACAGGGGGCATTGGGGCCAACGTCCTGACTTTC. It translates to CASSLGTGGIGANVLTF.

The chain links TRBV2 to TRBJ2-2; tentative D call: TRBD2 (6 bases). V gave up 7 bases and J gave up 2 bases, with 11 bases separating them. This CDR3 is 14 amino acids long. Germline CDR1 SNHLY, CDR2 FYNNEI. The CDR3 loop is CASKAGINTGELFF. CDR3 sequence (DNA): TGTGCCAGCAAAGCGGGTATAAACACCGGGGAGCTGTTTTTT.

The chain recombines TRBV16 with TRBJ2-1; 7 nucleotides line up with TRBD1. Trimming cost V 4 bases and J 1 base; bases outside gene matches: 4. This CDR3 region has 15 residues. CDR1 is KGHSY, CDR2 FQNENV, per germline. The DNA of the CDR3 is TGTGCCAGCAGCCTACAGGGGTTTTCCTACAATGAGCAGTTCTTC. This gives the protein CASSLQGFSYNEQFF.

This clone was recorded only once. V is TRBV12-3 or TRBV12-4 and J is TRBJ2-5; TRBD2 matches 7 bases. The CDR3 covers 11 residues. V shed 8 bases and J 3 bases; nucleotides not matched to a gene: 0. The CDR3 loop reads CASGGEETQYF. The CDR3 DNA reads TGTGCCAGCGGGGGGGAAGAGACCCAGTACTTC.

The chain has TRBV4-3 and TRBJ2-6, with 9 bases lining up with TRBD2. After removal of 0 bases from V and 2 bases from J, the junction contained 5 bases not matched to a gene. The CDR3 runs to 18 residues. CDR1 is LGHNA, CDR2 YSLEER, per germline. The CDR3 DNA follows: TGCGCCAGCAGCCAAGACCCCGCTAGCGGGACTGGGGCCAACGTCCTGACTTTC. Translating it yields CASSQDPASGTGANVLTF.

The chain is built from TRBV24-1 and TRBJ2-1; D perhaps matches TRBD2 (5 bases). Germline CDR1 KGHDR, CDR2 SFDVKD. This CDR3 contains 13 residues. V lost 10 bases, J lost 0 bases, and 9 bases lay in between. The chain's CDR3 is CATEGSSYNEQFF. In DNA, the CDR3 is TGTGCCACAGAGGGAAGCTCCTACAATGAGCAGTTCTTC.

This chain links TRBV2 with TRBJ1-6; 8 bases line up with TRBD1. The CDR3 is 15 amino acids. V lost 11 bases, J lost 3 bases, and 9 bases stayed unmatched. Germline V gene sequence: CDR1 SNHLY, CDR2 FYNNEI. Here the CDR3 DNA reads TGTGCCCTTTTGGGAGGGACAGGCTATAATTCACCCCTCCACTTT. Translation: CALLGGTGYNSPLHF.

V gene TRBV18 combines with J gene TRBJ2-1, with 7 nucleotides matching TRBD2. This CDR3 spans 15 amino acids. Germline V gives CDR1 KGHSH, CDR2 LQKENI. J lost 9 bases, V lost 3 bases, and 11 bases had no gene match. CDR3: CASSPITPGEGEQFF. DNA for the CDR3: TGTGCCAGCTCACCTATCACTCCTGGGGAGGGTGAGCAGTTCTTC.

The genes are TRBV3-1 (or the pseudogene TRBV3-2) and TRBJ2-2, with a weak D call TRBD1 (5 bases). Between the trimmed V and J ends, which lost 6 bases and 2 bases, there was a span of 13 bases. The germline V gene has CDR1 LGHDT and CDR2 YNNKEL (reference sequence). This CDR3 has 15 residues. CDR3: CASRPQGFNTGELFF. In DNA form, the CDR3 reads TGTGCCAGCAGACCGCAGGGCTTCAACACCGGGGAGCTGTTTTTT.

The rearrangement links TRBV27 to TRBJ2-7, with 8 bases identical to TRBD2. The V gene end was trimmed by 3 bases and the J gene end by 3 bases; junction bases not matched to a gene: 4. Per the germline V gene, CDR1 is MNHEY and CDR2 is SMNVEV (reference sequence). The CDR3 consists of 14 residues. As DNA, the CDR3 is TGTGCCAGCAGTTTCCAAAGCGGGGGCTACGAGCAGTACTTC. It codes for CASSFQSGGYEQYF.

There are a few counts of this clone. The chain has TRBV6-6 and TRBJ1-1, with a tentative D call TRBD1 (5 bases). Germline-derived CDR1 and CDR2 are MNHNY and SVGAGI (reference sequence). The CDR3 is 13 amino acids. V lost 2 bases to trimming and J lost 4 bases, with 8 bases between them. The CDR3 DNA reads TGTGCCAGCAGTTACATGGGGGGCACTGAAGCTTTCTTT. The encoded protein is CASSYMGGTEAFF.

This chain connects TRBV5-4 to TRBJ2-1; D might be TRBD2 (6 bases). Germline CDR1 reads SGHNT; CDR2 reads YYREEE (reference sequence). This CDR3 has 17 residues. V shed 6 bases and J shed 2 bases, with 21 bases lying between them. The DNA for the CDR3 is TGTGCCAGCACTGGGGGTAAGACTAGGGCCGCCTACAATGAGCAGTTCTTC. It yields the protein CASTGGKTRAAYNEQFF.

The gene calls are TRBV5-1 and TRBJ2-3; TRBD2 matches 14 bases. Germline V gene data show CDR1 as SGHRS and CDR2 as YFSETQ. CDR3 length: 16 amino acids. V shed 0 bases, J shed 8 bases, and the junction held 5 bases outside the gene matches. CDR3 nucleotides: TGCGCCAGCAGCTTGGCGGGACTAGCGGGAGTCGGTACGCAGTATTTT. This sequence encodes CASSLAGLAGVGTQYF.

This clone was observed once. The V call is TRBV5-4, the J call TRBJ1-2; D gene ambiguous. Trimming stripped 2 bases from V and 4 bases from J, with 9 bases between. The CDR3 is 13 amino acids. Germline CDR1 reads SGHNT; CDR2 reads YYREEE (reference sequence). The CDR3 DNA reads TGTGCCAGCAGCTTAGAGGAACTCTATGGCTACACCTTC. Encoded protein: CASSLEELYGYTF.